The T cell receptor beta chain described here comes from a study of blood T cell repertoires in COVID-19. V gave up 5 bases and J gave up 2 bases, with 13 bases separating them. Germline V gene sequence: CDR1 SEHNR, CDR2 FQNEAQ (reference sequence). The CDR3 covers 15 residues. Clones were read by immunoSEQ multiplex PCR, and TCRdb kept only the in-frame ones, dropping some. The sample lists approximately 260,000 clones, roughly 91% occurring once. Input material: PBMCs or T cells enriched from blood (not recorded which). This clonotype was obtained from a woman aged 55-70 years who had recovered from COVID-19. The V and J genes are TRBV7-9 and TRBJ1-3; D gene unclear. In nucleotides, the CDR3 is TGTGCCAGCAGCCCAACACCCCAGGCTGGAAACACCATATATTTT. Its protein product is CASSPTPQAGNTIYF.